These 13 T cell receptor beta chains share one sample of origin, sequenced in a study of cytomegalovirus exposure and HLA in healthy donors. This PCR relied on a set of 60 Vbeta primers and 13 Jbeta primers. Clones were sequenced by immunoSEQ multiplex PCR, and TCRdb holds only the in-frame ones, with some missing. This table holds around 270,000 clones, 80% found once. Sequenced material: PBMCs. All receptors come from a girl aged 2-10 years in good health and CMV-seronegative.

The chain combines TRBV5-5 with TRBJ2-1, with D uncertain. The CDR3 is made up of 15 amino acids. V lost 0 bases and J 3 bases, leaving 10 bases between the germline ends. In germline, CDR1 is SGHKS, CDR2 YYEKEE (reference sequence). The CDR3 sequence is CASSLGGSLYNEQFF. The DNA of the CDR3 is TGTGCCAGCAGCTTGGGCGGCTCGCTCTACAATGAGCAGTTCTTC.

This clone was detected a few times. V and J are TRBV5-1 and TRBJ1-3, with D maybe TRBD1 (6 bases). The germline V and J ends were trimmed by 0 bases and 0 bases, with 10 bases remaining between them. The germline V gene has CDR1 SGHRS and CDR2 YFSETQ. The CDR3 spans 16 residues. CDR3 DNA sequence: TGCGCCAGCAGCTTGGTGGACAGCTACTCTGGAAACACCATATATTTT. Protein: CASSLVDSYSGNTIYF.

This rearrangement joins TRBV9 to TRBJ1-1, with D tentatively TRBD1 (6 bases). The CDR3 loop spans 14 amino acids. The germline V and J ends were trimmed by 4 bases and 5 bases, with 15 bases remaining between them. Germline CDR1 SGDLS, CDR2 YYNGEE. CDR3: CASSRSGVPTEAFF. The CDR3 coding sequence is TGTGCCAGCAGCCGCTCAGGGGTTCCAACTGAAGCTTTCTTT.

The chain combines TRBV7-6 with TRBJ1-5, with D possibly being TRBD1 (5 bases). Germline V gives CDR1 SGHVS, CDR2 FNYEAQ. V lost 1 base, J lost 3 bases, and 22 bases lay in between. The CDR3 has 19 amino acids. CDR3 sequence: CASSLVPPAGRLANQPQHF. CDR3 DNA: TGTGCCAGCAGCTTAGTTCCCCCCGCAGGGCGACTCGCCAATCAGCCCCAGCATTTT.

The genes are TRBV25-1 and TRBJ1-2; TRBD1 might be the D (6 bases). Looked up from germline, CDR1 is MGHDK and CDR2 is SYGVNS. This CDR3 has 13 amino acids. V gave up 2 bases and J gave up 7 bases, with 11 bases separating them. This CDR3 reads CASSEIQGRGYTF. CDR3 in DNA: TGTGCCAGCAGTGAAATACAGGGCCGTGGCTACACCTTC.

CDR3 DNA: TGTGCCAGCAGCATCGGGGAGGTAGCCAAAAACATTCAGTACTTC. Residues: CASSIGEVAKNIQYF. The chain couples TRBV27 to TRBJ2-4; a weak D match, TRBD2 (6 bases). The CDR3 is 15 amino acids. The germline V gene has CDR1 MNHEY and CDR2 SMNVEV (reference sequence). The V end lost 6 bases, the J end lost 0 bases, and 12 bases lay between the germline ends.

The gene calls are TRBV28 and TRBJ1-1; 7 bases fit TRBD1. CDR3 length: 15 residues. V was clipped by 7 bases and J by 4 bases; unmatched bases: 12. The germline gives CDR1 MDHEN, CDR2 SYDVKM. The CDR3 sequence is CASTPTDRVGTEAFF. In nucleotides, the CDR3 is TGTGCCAGCACCCCTACCGACAGGGTCGGCACTGAAGCTTTCTTT.

The chain couples TRBV18 to TRBJ2-5; D is perhaps TRBD2 (6 bases). From germline, CDR1 is KGHSH and CDR2 LQKENI. The V and J ends lost 2 bases and 2 bases respectively, with 15 bases between them. The CDR3 is made up of 16 amino acids. Here the CDR3 reads CASSPISGGAQETQYF. In DNA, the CDR3 is TGTGCCAGCTCACCAATATCCGGGGGAGCACAAGAGACCCAGTACTTC.

This chain uses TRBV4-1 with TRBJ1-4, with D tentatively TRBD1 (5 bases). In germline, CDR1 is MGHRA, CDR2 YSYEKL. V was shortened by 3 bases and J by 5 bases, with 13 bases between the two germline ends. The CDR3 has 15 residues. The chain's CDR3 is CASSHGGTENEKLFF. CDR3 nucleotides: TGCGCCAGCAGCCACGGGGGGACCGAAAATGAAAAACTGTTTTTT.

The J gene is TRBJ1-3, the V gene TRBV30; 7 bases align to TRBD1. The CDR3 contains 15 residues. Per germline, CDR1 GTSNPN and CDR2 SVGIG (reference sequence). V shed 2 bases and J 2 bases; nucleotides not matched to a gene: 6. The CDR3 is CAWSPHRGPGNTIYF. CDR3 DNA sequence: TGTGCCTGGAGTCCGCACAGGGGTCCTGGAAACACCATATATTTT.

The gene calls are TRBV5-4 and TRBJ2-5; D is undetermined. Trimming cost V 7 bases and J 5 bases, with 18 bases left between them. The CDR3 length is 14 residues. Looked up from germline, CDR1 is SGHNT and CDR2 is YYREEE (reference sequence). CDR3 in amino acids: CASRGEQPSETQYF. CDR3 bases: TGTGCCAGCCGCGGCGAACAACCGAGCGAGACCCAGTACTTC.

V usage is TRBV6-5 and J usage is TRBJ1-5; 10 bases fit TRBD1. From germline, CDR1 is MNHEY and CDR2 SVGAGI. The ends lost 4 bases at V and 8 bases at J; junction bases unmatched: 2. The length of the CDR3 is 13 residues. DNA for the CDR3: TGTGCCAGCAGTTGGGGACAGGGGAAGCCCCAGCATTTT. The encoded protein is CASSWGQGKPQHF.

This clone was seen more than once but under ten times. A read error may account for a junction end that differs from germline. The chain carries TRBV10-2 and TRBJ2-1, with TRBD1 identical over 9 bases. The CDR3 covers 17 residues. Germline assignment: CDR1 WSHSY and CDR2 SAAADI. CDR3 DNA: TGCGCCAGTAGTGGACAGGGGCCCGCACCAAGTTCCAATGAGCAGTTCTTC. Translation: CASSGQGPAPSSNEQFF.